This T cell receptor beta chain was sequenced for a study of regulatory T cells in long-lasting Graves disease. Study results and limitations: Less diverse TCR repertoires were seen in persistent Graves' patients than in newly diagnosed ones.

Described time point: newly diagnosed GD, antithyroid drugs for less than 3 months. PBMC-extracted RNA yielded the TCR library. Trimming removed 5 bases from V and 5 bases from J, with 10 bases in between. Germline CDR1 SGHAT, CDR2 FQNNGV. This CDR3 has 13 amino acids. Researchers made TCR beta libraries by using iRepertoire HTBI primers and running Arm-PCR on CDR3 regions. Per the study methods: Sequenced samples collectively carried around 60 TRBV and around 15 TRBJ segments. TCRdb recomputed calls from the multiplex PCR reads with MiXCR, one row per CDR3 protein. Here the V and J calls rest on TCRdb's processing, not on the authors' analysis. The table lists 550,000 to 600,000 distinct CDR3 sequences, 15% to 20% of them singletons, with around 11% in the top ten. This clonotype was detected many times. The antigen is unknown. This same sample was also taken into another study, of T cells in Graves' hyperthyroidism and ophthalmopathy. That paper adds: TCR CDR3 regions were first amplified by RT-PCR with HTBI primers.

The specimen comprised peripheral blood mononuclear cells (PBMCs), sampled at new diagnosis, from a patient treated with antithyroid drugs. The chain links TRBV11-2 to TRBJ1-5; D is unclear. This clonotype was obtained from a young man with Graves disease. The chain's CDR3 is CASSGEGDQPQHF. Written as DNA, the CDR3 is TGTGCCAGCAGCGGAGAGGGAGATCAGCCCCAGCATTTT.